A single sample gave rise to the 8 T cell receptor beta chains below, sequenced in a study of blood T cell repertoires in COVID-19. This table comes from immunoSEQ multiplex PCR, and its TCRdb copy is limited to in-frame clones, with some not included. Of approximately 200,000 clones listed, approximately 78% are singletons. Sequencing was done on a sample of peripheral blood. The receptors were sampled from a woman of 80 years or more with acute or convalescent COVID-19.

The chain joins TRBV28 to TRBJ2-3, with 7 bases matching TRBD2. The CDR3 runs 15 residues. CDR1 and CDR2 from the germline V gene are MDHEN and SYDVKM. V shed 3 bases and J 1 base; nucleotides not matched to a gene: 4. The CDR3 region has the DNA TGTGCCAGCAGTTTCCGGGGGGAGGGCACAGATACGCAGTATTTT. This sequence encodes CASSFRGEGTDTQYF.

This clone was seen only once. The CDR3 bases are TGTGCCAGCAGCCAAGAGGAGTCTCAGCCCCAGCATTTT. Residues: CASSQEESQPQHF. The gene calls are TRBV3-1 (or the pseudogene TRBV3-2) and TRBJ1-5; D remains ambiguous. The germline V gene encodes CDR1 LGHDT and CDR2 YNNKEL (reference sequence). The V end lost 0 bases, the J end lost 6 bases, and 6 bases lay between the germline ends. This CDR3 comprises 13 residues.

The chain employs TRBV7-8 and TRBJ1-3; D is ambiguous. V was shortened by 11 bases and J by 1 base, with 12 bases between the two germline ends. This CDR3 is built from 13 residues. In germline, CDR1 is SGHVS, CDR2 FQNEAQ. The chain's CDR3 is CASKEQSGNTIYF. The CDR3 nucleotides read TGTGCCTCTAAGGAACAGTCTGGAAACACCATATATTTT. The full variable domain, completed using reference TRBV7-8 and TRBJ1-3, is GAGVSQSPRYKVAKRGQDVALRCDPISGHVSLFWYQQALGQGPEFLTYFQNEAQLDKSGLPSDRFFAERPEGSVSTLKIQRTQQEDSAVYLCASKEQSGNTIYFGEGSWLTVV.

The rearrangement joins TRBV3-1 (or the pseudogene TRBV3-2) to TRBJ1-2; D ambiguous. The CDR3 is 14 residues long. V dropped 3 bases and J dropped 3 bases, with 11 bases sitting between them. The germline CDR1 and CDR2 sequences are LGHDT and YNNKEL (reference sequence). The CDR3 loop is CASSQPGRDYGYTF. The CDR3, as DNA: TGTGCCAGCAGCCAGCCTGGGAGGGACTATGGCTACACCTTC.

This clone was seen only once. The chain employs TRBV7-9 and TRBJ2-3; TRBD2 matches at 9 bases. The CDR3 covers 17 residues. Germline lookup yields CDR1 SEHNR and CDR2 FQNEAQ (reference sequence). Trimming removed 2 bases from V and 4 bases from J; junction bases left unmatched: 10. The CDR3, as DNA: TGTGCCAGCAGCTTAAAAGGTGCGGGAGGGTCCCCAGATACGCAGTATTTT. Its translation: CASSLKGAGGSPDTQYF.

This chain connects TRBV7-9 to TRBJ1-2, with a weak D call TRBD1 (5 bases). With 1 base removed from V and 4 bases from J, the gap between germline ends came to 7 bases. Per the germline V gene, CDR1 is SEHNR and CDR2 is FQNEAQ (reference sequence). The CDR3 consists of 13 residues. CDR3 in DNA: TGTGCCAGCAGCTTAGGACAGTTCTATGGCTACACCTTC. Protein product: CASSLGQFYGYTF. Full variable domain (rest looked up from reference TRBV7-9 and TRBJ1-2): DTGVSQNPRHKITKRGQNVTFRCDPISEHNRLYWYRQTLGQGPEFLTYFQNEAQLEKSRLLSDRFSAERPKGSFSTLEIQRTEQGDSAMYLCASSLGQFYGYTFGSGTRLTVV.

The chain couples TRBV2 to TRBJ1-1, with a tentative D call TRBD1 (6 bases). Germline values: CDR1 SNHLY, CDR2 FYNNEI. V was shortened by 2 bases and J by 5 bases, with 12 bases between the two germline ends. The length of the CDR3 is 14 residues. The CDR3 here is CASSESGVGTEAFF. The CDR3 DNA sequence: TGTGCCAGCAGTGAATCAGGGGTCGGGACTGAAGCTTTCTTT.

This clone was seen just once. V and J are TRBV19 and TRBJ1-4, with 9 nucleotides matching TRBD1. In germline, CDR1 is LNHDA, CDR2 SQIVND (reference sequence). V shed 7 bases, J shed 5 bases, and the junction held 5 bases outside the gene matches. CDR3 length equals 14 residues. The DNA for the CDR3 is TGTGCCAGTACCCGGGACAGGGTGAATGAAAAACTGTTTTTT. Translating gives CASTRDRVNEKLFF.